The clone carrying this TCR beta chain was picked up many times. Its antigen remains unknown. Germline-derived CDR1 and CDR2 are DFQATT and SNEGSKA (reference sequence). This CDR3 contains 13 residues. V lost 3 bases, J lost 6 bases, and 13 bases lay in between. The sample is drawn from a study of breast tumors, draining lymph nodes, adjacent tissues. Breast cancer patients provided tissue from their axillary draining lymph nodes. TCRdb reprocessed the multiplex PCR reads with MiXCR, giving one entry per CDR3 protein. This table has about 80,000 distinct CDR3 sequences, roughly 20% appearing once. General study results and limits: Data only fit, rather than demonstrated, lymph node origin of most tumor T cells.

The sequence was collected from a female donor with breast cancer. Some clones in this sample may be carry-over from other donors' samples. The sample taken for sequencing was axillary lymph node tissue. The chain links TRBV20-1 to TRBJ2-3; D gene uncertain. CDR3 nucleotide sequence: TGCAGTGCTAGTATACTCAGCCGGGATACGCAGTATTTT. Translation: CSASILSRDTQYF.